This entry lists 11 T cell receptor beta chains sequenced from one sample in a study of blood T cell repertoires in COVID-19. Here immunoSEQ multiplex PCR was the method, and the copy in TCRdb shows in-frame clones only, minus some. The sample records about 150,000 clones, roughly 90% being singletons. Sequencing was performed on peripheral blood. Receptors were obtained from a woman aged 60-70 years with active or convalescent COVID-19.

This chain uses TRBV19 with TRBJ2-2; 8 nucleotides agree with TRBD2. Unmatched junction bases numbered 16, after V lost 8 bases and J lost 5 bases. This CDR3 is built from 17 residues. From germline, CDR1 is LNHDA and CDR2 SQIVND (reference sequence). The DNA of the CDR3 is TGTGCCAGTCACAACCTCAACCGGGGGGGTAGGACCGGGGAGCTGTTTTTT. The encoded protein is CASHNLNRGGRTGELFF.

V and J are TRBV10-2 and TRBJ1-2; 7 bases are shared with TRBD1. The germline CDR1 and CDR2 sequences are WSHSY and SAAADI. The CDR3 extends over 15 amino acids. V gave up 11 bases and J gave up 4 bases; unmatched junction bases: 16. CDR3 nucleotides: TGCGCCGTCAACGCTGACAGGGACCATGGCTATGGCTACACCTTC. Amino acid sequence: CAVNADRDHGYGYTF.

V is TRBV7-2 and J is TRBJ2-1, with TRBD2 matching over 13 bases. V was clipped by 4 bases and J by 4 bases; unmatched bases: 4. The CDR3 covers 16 residues. Germline values: CDR1 SGHTA, CDR2 FQGNSA. The CDR3: CASSSGTSGVYNEQFF. In DNA form, the CDR3 reads TGTGCCAGCAGCTCTGGGACTAGCGGGGTTTACAATGAGCAGTTCTTC.

The J gene is TRBJ2-2, the V gene TRBV4-3; 8 bases match TRBD1. V lost 2 bases and J lost 1; bases outside the gene matches: 12. The CDR3 has 19 amino acids. Germline V gene lookup returns CDR1 LGHNA and CDR2 YSLEER. The CDR3 reads CASSQPPHDRGQNTGELFF. The CDR3 DNA follows: TGCGCCAGCAGCCAACCCCCACACGACAGGGGCCAGAACACCGGGGAGCTGTTTTTT.

V gene TRBV27 combines with J gene TRBJ2-2; 11 bases are shared with TRBD2. Germline CDR1 and CDR2: MNHEY and SMNVEV (reference sequence). J lost 7 bases, V lost 5 bases, and 9 bases had no gene match. The CDR3 loop spans 16 amino acids. CDR3 sequence (DNA): TGTGCCAGCAGTCTCCTTAGCGGGGGGGTATACGGGGAGCTGTTTTTT. Translation gives CASSLLSGGVYGELFF.

This chain connects TRBV11-3 to TRBJ1-1; D is unclear. The length of the CDR3 is 15 residues. The germline CDR1 and CDR2 sequences are SGHNT and YENEEA. V was trimmed by 1 base and J by 1 base, leaving 10 bases between them. CDR3 nucleotide sequence: TGTGCCAGCAGCTTAGGTCTGGGCCCGAACACTGAAGCTTTCTTT. It yields the protein CASSLGLGPNTEAFF.

The chain combines TRBV6-5 with TRBJ1-1; 11 bases align to TRBD1. Germline assignment: CDR1 MNHEY and CDR2 SVGAGI. The CDR3 runs 13 residues. V lost 6 bases, J lost 11 bases, and 8 bases stayed unmatched. CDR3 coding DNA: TGTGCCAGCAGACTCGGACAGGGGGCTGGGGCTTTCTTT. Its protein product is CASRLGQGAGAFF.

This chain links TRBV11-2 with TRBJ2-3; D might be TRBD2 (5 bases). CDR1 and CDR2 from the germline V gene are SGHAT and FQNNGV. The V gene lost 6 bases and the J gene lost 2 bases, with 21 bases spanning the gap. This CDR3 comprises 17 residues. In DNA, the CDR3 is TGTGCCAGCAGTTTAAGAGGGCAGTCTTCCTTCACAGATACGCAGTATTTT. Translated: CASSLRGQSSFTDTQYF.

The chain carries TRBV25-1 and TRBJ1-2, with TRBD1 matching 12 bases. Germline CDR1 and CDR2: MGHDK and SYGVNS. The CDR3 consists of 17 residues. Trimming cost V 3 bases and J 0 bases; bases outside gene matches: 5. The DNA for the CDR3 is TGTGCCAGCAGTGAGAGGGACAGGGGGCGTTCTAACTATGGCTACACCTTC. Residues: CASSERDRGRSNYGYTF.

This rearrangement joins TRBV9 to TRBJ2-3; 12 bases map to TRBD2. The length of the CDR3 is 16 residues. Germline-derived CDR1 and CDR2 are SGDLS and YYNGEE. The V segment lost 3 bases and the J segment 4 bases; nucleotides outside the gene matches: 6. The CDR3 DNA reads TGTGCCAGCAGCGCTCCTAGCGGGGGGGCCTCAGATACGCAGTATTTT. Protein: CASSAPSGGASDTQYF. Full variable domain (missing parts from reference TRBV9 and TRBJ2-3): DSGVTQTPKHLITATGQRVTLRCSPRSGDLSVYWYQQSLDQGLQFLIQYYNGEERAKGNILERFSAQQFPDLHSELNLSSLELGDSALYFCASSAPSGGASDTQYFGPGTRLTVL.

The chain employs TRBV6-2 or TRBV6-3 and TRBJ2-4; D might be TRBD1 (5 bases). This CDR3 contains 13 residues. Germline assignment: CDR1 MNHEY and CDR2 SVGEGT. V lost 2 bases and J lost 9, with 11 bases in between. The CDR3 protein is CASSYQGVGIQYF. CDR3 coding DNA: TGTGCCAGCAGTTACCAAGGGGTCGGCATTCAGTACTTC.